The rows below give T cell receptor beta chains drawn from one sample of a study of human T cells and chemical hapten exposure. From the RACE reads, TCRdb called clonotypes with MiXCR, one entry per CDR3 protein. The sample contains about 140,000 distinct CDR3 sequences, approximately 12% of which appear only once. The starting material was whole blood, obtained in connection with sensitization to the hapten diphenylcyclopropenone (DPC). All receptors derive from a woman between 45 and 60 years old with alopecia areata. Some clones in this sample may be carry-over from other donors' samples. Both conserved end residues are part of each CDR3. The D gene is left open where the match is weak. The size of a clone is reported for some rows only, either as once, few or many, or as a class for expanded clones.

v_gene	j_gene	d_gene	abundance	CDR3nt	CDR3aa
TRBV25-1	TRBJ1-5	NA	few	TGTGCCAGGAGGCCAGGGGACAGCAATCAGCCCCAGCATTTT	CARRPGDSNQPQHF
TRBV7-2	TRBJ2-4	TRBD1	few	TGTGCCAGCAGCTTAGGGAGGGACAGGGGCTTCTTAGCCAAAAACATTCAGTACTTC	CASSLGRDRGFLAKNIQYF
TRBV11-2	TRBJ1-4	TRBD1	many	TGTGCCAGCAGCGTAGAAGGGACAGGGAACGGAAAACTGTTTTTT	CASSVEGTGNGKLFF
TRBV21-1	TRBJ1-1	NA	many	TGTGCCAGCAGCAAATCAGATAGACAGGGGATTAACCGGAACACTGAAGCTTTCTTT	CASSKSDRQGINRNTEAFF
TRBV2	TRBJ2-1	NA	many	TGTGCCAGCACTCCGGAAAGGGAAGATGAGCAGTTCTTC	CASTPEREDEQFF
TRBV6-2/TRBV6-3	TRBJ2-1	TRBD2	NA	TGTGCCAGCAGTTACCGGGGGGGTACGATCAATGAGCAGTTCTTC	CASSYRGGTINEQFF
TRBV7-6	TRBJ1-2	NA	NA	TGTGCCAGCAGCCCACTTGGGGAGGCCGTTGGCTACACCTTC	CASSPLGEAVGYTF
TRBV29-1	TRBJ1-1	NA	many	TGCAGCGTTTCCCAGGTCGGCACTGAAGCTTTCTTT	CSVSQVGTEAFF
TRBV19	TRBJ1-5	NA	NA	TGTGCCAGTGCCCTCCTCGGGGTCGGGCAGCCCCAGCATTTT	CASALLGVGQPQHF
TRBV7-2	TRBJ1-5	TRBD1	many	TGTGCCAGCAGCTTGGCCCCCCGTGGGACAGGGGGAACCAATCAGCCCCAGCATTTT	CASSLAPRGTGGTNQPQHF
TRBV7-2	TRBJ1-1	NA	NA	TGTGCCAGCAGCCCCCAGGAGGGGTTCACTGAAGCTTTCTTT	CASSPQEGFTEAFF
TRBV28	TRBJ1-4	NA	few	TGTGCCAGCAGTCTAGGGAGGAACTTAAATGAAAAACTGTTTTTT	CASSLGRNLNEKLFF
TRBV2	TRBJ2-2	TRBD2	NA	TGTGCCAGCAGGCTAGCGGGTGCGGGCACCGGGGAGCTGTTTTTT	CASRLAGAGTGELFF
TRBV20-1	TRBJ2-3	TRBD2	few	TGCAGTGCTTGGACTAGCCCTAGCACAGATACGCAGTATTTT	CSAWTSPSTDTQYF
TRBV20-1	TRBJ2-3	TRBD2	few	TGCAGTGCTAGAGATCCCCTAGCGGGAGGGCCGTGGGGAGATACGCAGTATTTT	CSARDPLAGGPWGDTQYF
TRBV7-2	TRBJ1-5	NA	many	TGTGCCAGCAGCTGGGCTAGCAATCAGCCCCAGCATTTT	CASSWASNQPQHF
TRBV6-1	TRBJ1-6	NA	few	TGTGCCAGCAGTGAAGCGGCGGCAGGTTGGTCACCCCTCCACTTT	CASSEAAAGWSPLHF
TRBV6-1	TRBJ2-5	TRBD2	many	TGTGCCAGCAGAAAGCTAGCGGGACCAGAGACCCAGTACTTC	CASRKLAGPETQYF
TRBV24-1	TRBJ2-3	TRBD1	NA	TGTGCCACCAGTGATTTGCCCCCCGGGACAGGAGCCACAGATACGCAGTATTTT	CATSDLPPGTGATDTQYF
TRBV5-6	TRBJ2-1	TRBD2	few	TGTGCCAGCAGCCTTGGTGGGGTAGCGGGAGTGACTGAGCAGTTCTTC	CASSLGGVAGVTEQFF
TRBV21-1	TRBJ1-5	NA	many	TGTGCCAGCTTAAGGAGGGGGGCGATCAGACAGCCCCAGCATTTT	CASLRRGAIRQPQHF
TRBV7-2	TRBJ2-1	NA	many	TGTGCCAGCAGCTTAGTTGTTGGGGCGGGAAACAATGAGCAGTTCTTC	CASSLVVGAGNNEQFF
TRBV6-5	TRBJ2-3	NA	few	TGTGCCAGCAGCTTTAGCGGAGGCCTTAGCACAGATACGCAGTATTTT	CASSFSGGLSTDTQYF
TRBV5-5	TRBJ1-5	TRBD1	NA	TGTGCCAGCAGCGTCGGACAGGCCTCCGGTCAGCCCCAGCATTTT	CASSVGQASGQPQHF
TRBV20-1	TRBJ2-2	NA	few	TGCAGGGGGGCTAGCGGTCCGACCGGGGAGCTGTTTTTT	CRGASGPTGELFF
TRBV28	TRBJ2-3	TRBD1	NA	TGTGCCAGCAGACGGACAGGGTCAGATACGCAGTATTTT	CASRRTGSDTQYF
TRBV3-1	TRBJ1-1	NA	NA	TGTGCCAGCAGCACCCGAGAAGGGGAGGGAACTGAAGCTTTCTTT	CASSTREGEGTEAFF
TRBV2	TRBJ1-6	NA	few	TGTGCCAGCAGGGCGAGGACAGCCGAACATTCACCCCTCCACTTT	CASRARTAEHSPLHF
TRBV6-2/TRBV6-3	TRBJ2-7	NA	few	TGTGCCAGCAGAAGGCTGGTAAGCTCCTACGAGCAGTACTTC	CASRRLVSSYEQYF
TRBV29-1	TRBJ2-1	TRBD1	NA	TGCAGCGTTGGCCACAGGGGGCTTACAAATGAGCAGTTCTTC	CSVGHRGLTNEQFF
TRBV11-3	TRBJ2-7	NA	NA	TGTGCCAGCAGCTTAGAATGGGTGAGGTTGGATGGGGACGGGAACTACGAGCAGTACTTC	CASSLEWVRLDGDGNYEQYF
TRBV28	TRBJ1-5	NA	NA	TGTGCCAGCAGTTCGGTTGATCAGCCCCGGCATTTT	CASSSVDQPRHF
TRBV10-3	TRBJ2-7	TRBD2	few	TGTGCCATCAGTTACGGGACTAGCGGGGGCTACGAGCAGTACTTC	CAISYGTSGGYEQYF
TRBV6-5	TRBJ2-1	TRBD2	NA	TGTGCCAGCAGGAAGATGACTAGCGGGAGGGTACGGGAGCAGTTCTTC	CASRKMTSGRVREQFF
TRBV12-3/TRBV12-4	TRBJ2-5	TRBD2	few	TGTGCCAGCAGCCCCACCACTAGCGGGATAGAGACCCAGTACTTC	CASSPTTSGIETQYF
TRBV24-1	TRBJ1-1	NA	few	TGTGCCACCAGTGATCAGGGAAAAGCTTTCTTT	CATSDQGKAFF
TRBV7-8	TRBJ1-5	NA	many	TGTGCCAGCAGCTTAGCGCTCGGGGGCGGGCCCAATCAGCCCCAGCATTTT	CASSLALGGGPNQPQHF
TRBV5-5	TRBJ2-7	NA	few	TGTGCCAGCAACCTCGACCCAAGGAGTACCTACGAGCAGTACTTC	CASNLDPRSTYEQYF
TRBV7-2	TRBJ2-3	TRBD2	NA	TGTGCCAGCAGCCAATTAGGGACTAGCAGACGCACAGATACGCAGTATTTT	CASSQLGTSRRTDTQYF
TRBV20-1	TRBJ1-2	TRBD1	NA	TGCAGTGCTAGAGGAGCACAGGGGGCGATCTATGGCTACACCTTC	CSARGAQGAIYGYTF
TRBV6-1	TRBJ2-3	NA	few	TGTGCCATCAACCAGAGATCTAGCACAGATACGCAGTATTTT	CAINQRSSTDTQYF
TRBV18	TRBJ1-1	NA	many	TGTGCCAGCTCAGCTGGCAGGGGCCTTAACACTGAAGCTTTCTTT	CASSAGRGLNTEAFF
TRBV20-1	TRBJ2-7	NA	NA	TGCAGTGCTAGAGATATTCGGGGTTTCTACGAGCAGTACTTC	CSARDIRGFYEQYF
TRBV6-6	TRBJ2-3	NA	few	TGTGCCAGCAGTCTGACAGGAGGTGGCACAGATACGCAGTATTTT	CASSLTGGGTDTQYF
TRBV12-3/TRBV12-4	TRBJ2-3	TRBD2	many	TGTGCCAGCAGGCGACTAGCGGGGAGCACAGATACGCAGTATTTT	CASRRLAGSTDTQYF
TRBV12-3/TRBV12-4	TRBJ1-4	TRBD1	few	TGTGCCAGCAGTTCGACGGGACAGGGGCCTAATGAAAAACTGTTTTTT	CASSSTGQGPNEKLFF
TRBV20-1	TRBJ1-6	NA	few	TGCAGTGCTAGTGGGGGCGATTCACCCCTCCACTTT	CSASGGDSPLHF
TRBV6-6	TRBJ1-2	TRBD1	many	TGTGCCAGCAGTTGGGGACAGGGAACTAACTATGGCTACACCTTC	CASSWGQGTNYGYTF
TRBV12-3/TRBV12-4	TRBJ2-3	NA	NA	TGTGCCAGCAGTTTTTCTAGTGGAGATACGCAGTATTTT	CASSFSSGDTQYF
TRBV7-2	TRBJ2-5	NA	few	TGTGCCAGCAGCACCCAGGCTGAAGAGACCCAGTACTTC	CASSTQAEETQYF
TRBV20-1	TRBJ1-1	NA	many	TGCAGTGCTAGGGACTTCATGAACACTGAAGCTTTCTTT	CSARDFMNTEAFF
TRBV4-2	TRBJ2-5	NA	NA	TGTGCCAGCAGCCAAGATCTATTAGCGGCGCAAGAGACCCAGTACTTC	CASSQDLLAAQETQYF
TRBV18	TRBJ1-5	TRBD1	few	TGTGCCAGCTCAGGACAGGGGTCTAGTCAGCCCCAGCATTTT	CASSGQGSSQPQHF
TRBV19	TRBJ1-5	NA	many	TGTGCCAGTAGTATTATTCGGGTTGTCAATCAGCCCCAGCATTTT	CASSIIRVVNQPQHF